Listed here are 2 T cell receptor beta chains from one sample, sequenced in a study of T cells in Graves' hyperthyroidism and ophthalmopathy. The investigators amplified TCR beta CDR3 regions from RNA transcripts. The HTBI primer set served for first-round RT-PCR of the TCR CDR3. TCRdb ran MiXCR on the multiplex PCR reads and lists one entry per CDR3 protein. Of about 180,000 distinct CDR3 sequences in the sample, over 15% are singletons; the top ten hold 25% to 30%. The source material was blood. The receptors stem from a woman aged 45 to 65 with Graves' hyperthyroidism.

This clonotype was recorded at least ten times. The chain is built from TRBV29-1 and TRBJ2-1; D might be TRBD2 (5 bases). Trimming pared 6 bases from V and 4 bases from J, leaving 19 bases between. Germline CDR1 reads SQVTM; CDR2 reads ANQGSEA. The CDR3 is 15 amino acids. The CDR3 loop reads CSVLGGQEGYNEQFF. CDR3 nucleotide sequence: TGCAGCGTCCTAGGTGGGCAAGAGGGTTACAATGAGCAGTTCTTC.

Regarding this clonotype: Just one base apart from a much larger clone, this may be a read error. The J gene is TRBJ1-5, the V gene TRBV12-3 or TRBV12-4, with 10 bases lining up with TRBD1. With V trimmed by 5 bases and J by 7 bases, 5 bases remained unmatched. This CDR3 has 14 amino acids. The CDR3 sequence is CASSPGTGDQPQHF. The CDR3 DNA is TGTGCCAGCAGTCCCGGGACAGGGGACCAGCCCCAGCATTTT.